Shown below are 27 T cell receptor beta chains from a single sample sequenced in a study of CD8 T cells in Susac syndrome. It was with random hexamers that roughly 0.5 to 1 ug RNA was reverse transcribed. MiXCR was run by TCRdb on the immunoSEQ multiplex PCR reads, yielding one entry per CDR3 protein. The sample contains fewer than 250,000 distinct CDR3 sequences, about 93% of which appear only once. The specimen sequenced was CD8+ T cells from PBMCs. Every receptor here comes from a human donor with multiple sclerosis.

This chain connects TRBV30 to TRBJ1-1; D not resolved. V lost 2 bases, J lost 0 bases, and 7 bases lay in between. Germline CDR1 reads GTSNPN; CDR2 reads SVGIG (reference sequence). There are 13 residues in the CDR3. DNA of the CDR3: TGTGCCTGGAGTCCTTACTTGAACACTGAAGCTTTCTTT. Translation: CAWSPYLNTEAFF.

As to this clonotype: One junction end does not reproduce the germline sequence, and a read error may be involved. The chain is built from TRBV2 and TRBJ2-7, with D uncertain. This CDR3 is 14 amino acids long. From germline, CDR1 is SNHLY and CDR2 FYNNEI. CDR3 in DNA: TGTGCCAGCAGTGAAGGGCAGGCCAACTACGAGCGGTACTTC. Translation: CASSEGQANYERYF.

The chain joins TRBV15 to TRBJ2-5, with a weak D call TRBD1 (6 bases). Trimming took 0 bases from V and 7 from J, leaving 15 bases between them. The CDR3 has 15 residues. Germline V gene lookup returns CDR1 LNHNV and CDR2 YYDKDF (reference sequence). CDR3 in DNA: TGTGCCACCAGCAGAGAGGTTGGGGGCCGCTCGACCCAGTACTTC. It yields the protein CATSREVGGRSTQYF. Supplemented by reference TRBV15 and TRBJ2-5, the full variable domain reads DAMVIQNPRYQVTQFGKPVTLSCSQTLNHNVMYWYQQKSSQAPKLLFHYYDKDFNNEADTPDNFQSRRPNTSFCFLDIRSPGLGDTAMYLCATSREVGGRSTQYFGPGTRLLVL.

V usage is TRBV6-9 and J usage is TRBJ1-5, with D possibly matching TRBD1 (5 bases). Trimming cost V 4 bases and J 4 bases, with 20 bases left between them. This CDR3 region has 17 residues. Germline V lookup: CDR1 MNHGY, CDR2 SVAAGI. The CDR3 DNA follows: TGTGCCAGCAGTTTCAGTTTGGGGGAATCCCTAAATCAGCCCCAGCATTTT. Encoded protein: CASSFSLGESLNQPQHF.

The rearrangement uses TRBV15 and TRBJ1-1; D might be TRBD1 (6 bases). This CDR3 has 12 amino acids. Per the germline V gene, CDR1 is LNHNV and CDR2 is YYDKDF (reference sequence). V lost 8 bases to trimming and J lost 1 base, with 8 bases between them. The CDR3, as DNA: TGTGCCACCTCGACAGGGAACACTGAAGCTTTCTTT. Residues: CATSTGNTEAFF.

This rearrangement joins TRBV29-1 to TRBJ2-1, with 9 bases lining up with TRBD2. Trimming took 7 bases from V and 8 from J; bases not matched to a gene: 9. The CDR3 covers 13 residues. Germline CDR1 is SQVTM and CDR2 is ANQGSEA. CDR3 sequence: CSADAGGSYEQFF. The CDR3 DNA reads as TGCAGCGCCGACGCGGGAGGGTCTTATGAGCAGTTCTTC.

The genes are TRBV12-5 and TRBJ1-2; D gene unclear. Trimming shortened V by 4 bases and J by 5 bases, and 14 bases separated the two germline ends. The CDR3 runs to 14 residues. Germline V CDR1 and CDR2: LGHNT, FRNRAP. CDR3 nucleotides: TGTGCTAGTGGTTCCGTCCAGGACGAATATGGCTACACCTTC. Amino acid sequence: CASGSVQDEYGYTF.

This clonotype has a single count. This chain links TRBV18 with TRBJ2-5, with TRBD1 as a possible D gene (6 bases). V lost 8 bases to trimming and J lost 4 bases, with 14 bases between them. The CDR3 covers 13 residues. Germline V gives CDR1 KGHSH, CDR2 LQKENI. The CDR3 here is CASLTGPRETQYF. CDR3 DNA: TGTGCCAGCCTGACAGGCCCCCGAGAGACCCAGTACTTC.

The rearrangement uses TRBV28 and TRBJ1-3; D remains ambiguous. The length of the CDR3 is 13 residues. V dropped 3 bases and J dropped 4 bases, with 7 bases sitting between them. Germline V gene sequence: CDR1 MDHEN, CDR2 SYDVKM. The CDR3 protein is CASSFRLGNTIYF. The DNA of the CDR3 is TGTGCCAGCAGTTTTCGGTTAGGAAACACCATATATTTT.

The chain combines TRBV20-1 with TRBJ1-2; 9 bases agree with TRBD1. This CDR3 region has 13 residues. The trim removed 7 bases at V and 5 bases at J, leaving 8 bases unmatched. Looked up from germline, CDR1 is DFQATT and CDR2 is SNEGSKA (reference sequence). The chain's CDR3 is CSVLTGGAYGYTF. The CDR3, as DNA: TGCAGTGTCCTGACAGGGGGTGCTTATGGCTACACCTTC.

CDR3 coding DNA: TGTGCCTGGAGTCTCACGGGGCCCGGTGAGCAGTTCTTC. Protein sequence: CAWSLTGPGEQFF. The chain links TRBV30 to TRBJ2-1; perhaps D is TRBD1 or TRBD2 (5 bases each). This CDR3 is 13 amino acids long. Germline V gives CDR1 GTSNPN, CDR2 SVGIG (reference sequence). Trimming took off 2 bases at V and 9 bases at J, with 14 bases between the two ends.

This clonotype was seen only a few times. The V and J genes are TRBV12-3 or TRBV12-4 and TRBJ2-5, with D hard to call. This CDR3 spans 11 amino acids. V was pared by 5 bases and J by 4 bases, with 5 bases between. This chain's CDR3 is CASSLAETQYF. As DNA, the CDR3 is TGTGCCAGCAGTCTCGCAGAGACCCAGTACTTC.

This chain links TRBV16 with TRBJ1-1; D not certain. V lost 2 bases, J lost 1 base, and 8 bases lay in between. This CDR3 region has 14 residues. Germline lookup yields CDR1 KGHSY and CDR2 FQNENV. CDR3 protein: CASSQGSANTEAFF. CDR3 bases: TGTGCCAGCAGCCAAGGGTCTGCGAACACTGAAGCTTTCTTT.

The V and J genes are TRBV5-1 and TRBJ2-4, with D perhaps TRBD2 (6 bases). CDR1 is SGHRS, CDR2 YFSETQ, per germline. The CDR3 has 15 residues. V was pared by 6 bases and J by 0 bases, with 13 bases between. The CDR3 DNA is TGCGCCAGCATGGAGGGAGACCTAGCCAAAAACATTCAGTACTTC. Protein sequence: CASMEGDLAKNIQYF. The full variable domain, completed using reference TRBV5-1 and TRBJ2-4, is KAGVTQTPRYLIKTRGQQVTLSCSPISGHRSVSWYQQTPGQGLQFLFEYFSETQRNKGNFPGRFSGRQFSNSRSEMNVSTLELGDSALYLCASMEGDLAKNIQYFGAGTRLSVL.

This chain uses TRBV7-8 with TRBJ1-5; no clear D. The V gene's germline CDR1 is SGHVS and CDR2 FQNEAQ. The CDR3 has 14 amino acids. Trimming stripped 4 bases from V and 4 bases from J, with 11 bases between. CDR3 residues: CASSSAKLNQPQHF. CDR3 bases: TGTGCCAGCAGCTCAGCGAAGCTGAATCAGCCCCAGCATTTT.

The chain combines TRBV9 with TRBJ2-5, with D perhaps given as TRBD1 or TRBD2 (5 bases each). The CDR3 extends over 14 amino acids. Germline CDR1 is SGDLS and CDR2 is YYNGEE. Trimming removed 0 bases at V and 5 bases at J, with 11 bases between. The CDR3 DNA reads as TGTGCCAGCAGCGTAGGGGAAGGGGACGAGACCCAGTACTTC. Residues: CASSVGEGDETQYF.

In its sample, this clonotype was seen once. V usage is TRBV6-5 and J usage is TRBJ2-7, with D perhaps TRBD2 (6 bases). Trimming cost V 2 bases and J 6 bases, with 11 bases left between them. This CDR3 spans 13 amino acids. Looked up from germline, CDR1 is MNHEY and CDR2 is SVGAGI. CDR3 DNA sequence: TGTGCCAGCAGTTACCCCCCCGGGGGCGAGCAGTACTTC. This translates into CASSYPPGGEQYF.

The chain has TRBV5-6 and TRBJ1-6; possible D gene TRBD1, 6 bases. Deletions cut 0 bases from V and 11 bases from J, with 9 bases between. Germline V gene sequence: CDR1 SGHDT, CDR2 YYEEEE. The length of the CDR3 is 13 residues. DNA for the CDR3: TGTGCCAGCAGCTTGGGAGGGGGGCCACCCCTCCACTTT. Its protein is CASSLGGGPPLHF.

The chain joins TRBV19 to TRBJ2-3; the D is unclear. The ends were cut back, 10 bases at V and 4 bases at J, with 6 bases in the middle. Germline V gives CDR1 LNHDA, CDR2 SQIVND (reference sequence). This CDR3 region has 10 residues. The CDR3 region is CATLADTQYF. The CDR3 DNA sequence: TGTGCCACCTTAGCAGATACGCAGTATTTT.

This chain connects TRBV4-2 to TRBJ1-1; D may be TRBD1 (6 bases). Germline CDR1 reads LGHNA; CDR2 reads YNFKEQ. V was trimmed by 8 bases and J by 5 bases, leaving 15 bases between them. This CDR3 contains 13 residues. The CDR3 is CASQMGANTEAFF. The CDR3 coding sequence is TGTGCCAGCCAGATGGGGGCGAATACTGAAGCTTTCTTT.

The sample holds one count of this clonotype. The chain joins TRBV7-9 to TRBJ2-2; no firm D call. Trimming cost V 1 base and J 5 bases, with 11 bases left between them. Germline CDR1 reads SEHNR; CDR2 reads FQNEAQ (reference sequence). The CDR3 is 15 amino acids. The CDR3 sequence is CASSLGLVATGELFF. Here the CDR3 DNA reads TGTGCCAGCAGCTTAGGCTTAGTAGCAACCGGGGAGCTGTTTTTT. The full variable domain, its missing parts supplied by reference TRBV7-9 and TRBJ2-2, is DTGVSQNPRHKITKRGQNVTFRCDPISEHNRLYWYRQTLGQGPEFLTYFQNEAQLEKSRLLSDRFSAERPKGSFSTLEIQRTEQGDSAMYLCASSLGLVATGELFFGEGSRLTVL.

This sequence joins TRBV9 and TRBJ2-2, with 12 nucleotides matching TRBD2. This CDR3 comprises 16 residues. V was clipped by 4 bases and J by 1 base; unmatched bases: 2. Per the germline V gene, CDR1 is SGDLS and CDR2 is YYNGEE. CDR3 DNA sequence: TGTGCCAGCAGCCGGGGACTAGCGGGGAACACCGGGGAGCTGTTTTTT. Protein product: CASSRGLAGNTGELFF.

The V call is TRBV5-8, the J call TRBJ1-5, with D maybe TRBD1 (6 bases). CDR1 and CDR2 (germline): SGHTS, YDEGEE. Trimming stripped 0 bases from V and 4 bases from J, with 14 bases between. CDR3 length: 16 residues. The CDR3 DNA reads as TGTGCCAGCAGCTTGGCGGTCGGACAGCTAAATCAGCCCCAGCATTTT. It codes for CASSLAVGQLNQPQHF.

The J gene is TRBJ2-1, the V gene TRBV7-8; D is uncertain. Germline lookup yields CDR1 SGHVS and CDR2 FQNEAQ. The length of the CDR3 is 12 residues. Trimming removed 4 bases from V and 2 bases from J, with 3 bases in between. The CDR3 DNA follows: TGTGCCAGCAGCTCTACCTACAATGAGCAGTTCTTC. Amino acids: CASSSTYNEQFF. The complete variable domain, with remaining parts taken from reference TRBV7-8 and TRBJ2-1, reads GAGVSQSPRYKVAKRGQDVALRCDPISGHVSLFWYQQALGQGPEFLTYFQNEAQLDKSGLPSDRFFAERPEGSVSTLKIQRTQQEDSAVYLCASSSTYNEQFFGPGTRLTVL.

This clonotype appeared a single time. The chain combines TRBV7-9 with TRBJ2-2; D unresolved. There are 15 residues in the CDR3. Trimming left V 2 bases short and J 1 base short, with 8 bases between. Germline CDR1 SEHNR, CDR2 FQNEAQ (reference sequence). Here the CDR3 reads CASSLRAGNTGELFF. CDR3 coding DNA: TGTGCCAGCAGCTTAAGGGCAGGGAACACCGGGGAGCTGTTTTTT.

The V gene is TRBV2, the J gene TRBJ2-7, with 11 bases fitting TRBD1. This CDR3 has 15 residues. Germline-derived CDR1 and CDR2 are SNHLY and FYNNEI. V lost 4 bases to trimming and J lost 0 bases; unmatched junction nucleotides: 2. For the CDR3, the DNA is TGTGCCAGCAGTGTAGGACAGGGGGCCTCCTACGAGCAGTACTTC. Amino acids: CASSVGQGASYEQYF.

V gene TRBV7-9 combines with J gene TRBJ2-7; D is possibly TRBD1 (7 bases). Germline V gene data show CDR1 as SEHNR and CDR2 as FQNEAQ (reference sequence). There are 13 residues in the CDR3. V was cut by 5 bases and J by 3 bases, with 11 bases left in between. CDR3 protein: CASSRQGGYEQYF. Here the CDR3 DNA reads TGTGCCAGCAGCCGGCAGGGGGGCTACGAGCAGTACTTC.